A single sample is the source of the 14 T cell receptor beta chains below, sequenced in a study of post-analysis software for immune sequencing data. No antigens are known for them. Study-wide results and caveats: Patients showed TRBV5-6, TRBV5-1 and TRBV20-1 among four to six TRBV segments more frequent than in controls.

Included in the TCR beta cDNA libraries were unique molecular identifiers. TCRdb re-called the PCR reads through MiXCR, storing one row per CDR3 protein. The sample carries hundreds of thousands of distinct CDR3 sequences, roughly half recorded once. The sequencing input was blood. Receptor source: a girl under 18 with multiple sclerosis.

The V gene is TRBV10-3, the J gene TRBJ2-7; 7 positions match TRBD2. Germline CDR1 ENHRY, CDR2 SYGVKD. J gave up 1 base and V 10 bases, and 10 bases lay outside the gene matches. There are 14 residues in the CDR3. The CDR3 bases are TGTGCCACCGCCGGGACTACAATTTCCTACGAGCAGTACTTC. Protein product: CATAGTTISYEQYF.

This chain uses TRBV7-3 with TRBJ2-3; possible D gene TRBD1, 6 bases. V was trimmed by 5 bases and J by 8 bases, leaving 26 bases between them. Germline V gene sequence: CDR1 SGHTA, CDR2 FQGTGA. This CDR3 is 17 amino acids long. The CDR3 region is CASSPYPRAWGPGTQYF. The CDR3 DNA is TGTGCCAGCAGCCCGTATCCTCGAGCGTGGGGGCCAGGTACGCAGTATTTT.

For the CDR3, the DNA is TGCGCCAGCAGCGCTGCCCCCGGGACTACTAATGAGCAGTTCTTC. It encodes CASSAAPGTTNEQFF. The chain carries TRBV5-1 and TRBJ2-1; 7 bases agree with TRBD2. Per the germline V gene, CDR1 is SGHRS and CDR2 is YFSETQ. Losses at the gene ends were 4 bases for V and 7 bases for J; bases not matched to a gene: 11. The CDR3 is 15 amino acids.

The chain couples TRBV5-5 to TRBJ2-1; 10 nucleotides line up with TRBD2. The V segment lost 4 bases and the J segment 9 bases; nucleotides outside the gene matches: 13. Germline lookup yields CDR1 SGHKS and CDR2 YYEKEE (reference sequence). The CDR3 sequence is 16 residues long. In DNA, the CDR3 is TGTGCCAGCAGCCGGAGCGGGAGGGCCCTCGGTAGTGAGCAGTTCTTC. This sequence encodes CASSRSGRALGSEQFF.

In DNA form, the CDR3 reads TGTGCTAGTGGCTGGGACAGCTCCTACGAGCAGTACTTC. It yields the protein CASGWDSSYEQYF. V is TRBV12-5 and J is TRBJ2-7, with 7 bases aligning to TRBD1. From germline, CDR1 is LGHNT and CDR2 FRNRAP. This CDR3 is built from 13 residues. The J segment lost 0 bases and the V segment lost 6 bases, leaving 2 bases of the junction unmatched.

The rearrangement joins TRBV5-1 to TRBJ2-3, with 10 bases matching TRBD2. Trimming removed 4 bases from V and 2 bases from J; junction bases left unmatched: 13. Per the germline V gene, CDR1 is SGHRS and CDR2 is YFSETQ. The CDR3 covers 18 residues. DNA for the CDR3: TGCGCCAGCAGCACCTGGGCGGTACTAGCGGGGACCACAGATACGCAGTATTTT. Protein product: CASSTWAVLAGTTDTQYF.

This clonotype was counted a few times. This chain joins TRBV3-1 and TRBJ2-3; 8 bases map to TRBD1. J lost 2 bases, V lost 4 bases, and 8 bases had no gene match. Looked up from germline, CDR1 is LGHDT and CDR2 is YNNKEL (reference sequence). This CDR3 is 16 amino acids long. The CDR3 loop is CASSRSVTGVTDTQYF. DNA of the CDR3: TGTGCCAGCAGCCGTTCTGTGACAGGGGTCACAGATACGCAGTATTTT.

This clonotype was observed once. CDR3 in amino acids: CSARPGGRTYGYTF. For the CDR3, the DNA is TGCAGTGCTAGACCTGGAGGGCGTACCTATGGCTACACCTTC. J is TRBJ1-2 and V is TRBV20-1; D is ambiguous. This CDR3 comprises 14 residues. CDR1 and CDR2 from the germline V gene are DFQATT and SNEGSKA (reference sequence). The germline V and J ends were trimmed by 2 bases and 4 bases, with 14 bases remaining between them.

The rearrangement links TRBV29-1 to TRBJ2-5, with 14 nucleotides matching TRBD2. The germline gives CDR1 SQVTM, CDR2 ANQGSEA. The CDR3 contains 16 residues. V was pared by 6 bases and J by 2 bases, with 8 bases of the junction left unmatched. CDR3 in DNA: TGCAGCGTACGCGGACTAGCGGGAGGACTACAAGAGACCCAGTACTTC. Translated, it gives CSVRGLAGGLQETQYF.

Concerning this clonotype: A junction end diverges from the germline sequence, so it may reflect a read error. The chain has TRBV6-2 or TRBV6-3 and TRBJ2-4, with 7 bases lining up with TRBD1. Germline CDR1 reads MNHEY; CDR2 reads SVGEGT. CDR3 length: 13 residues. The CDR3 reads CAGSDRRDREQYF. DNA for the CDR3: TGTGCCGGCAGTGACCGTCGGGACAGAGAGCAGTACTTC.

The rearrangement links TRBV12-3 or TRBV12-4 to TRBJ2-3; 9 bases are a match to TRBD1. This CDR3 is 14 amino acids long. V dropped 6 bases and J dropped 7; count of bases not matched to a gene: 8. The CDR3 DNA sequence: TGTGCCAGCAGCCATACAGGGGGCGAGAATACGCAGTATTTT. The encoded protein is CASSHTGGENTQYF.

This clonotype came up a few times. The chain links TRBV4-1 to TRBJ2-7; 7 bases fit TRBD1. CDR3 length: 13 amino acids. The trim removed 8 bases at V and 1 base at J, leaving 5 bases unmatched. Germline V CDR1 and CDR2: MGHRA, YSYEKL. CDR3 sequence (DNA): TGCGCCAGCGGCATGGGACAGTCCTACGAGCAGTACTTC. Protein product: CASGMGQSYEQYF.

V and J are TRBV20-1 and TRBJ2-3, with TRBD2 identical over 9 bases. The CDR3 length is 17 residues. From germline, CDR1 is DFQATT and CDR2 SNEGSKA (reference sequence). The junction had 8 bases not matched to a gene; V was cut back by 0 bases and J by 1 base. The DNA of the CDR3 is TGCAGTGCTAGAGATAGACGGACTAGCGTTCGCACAGATACGCAGTATTTT. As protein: CSARDRRTSVRTDTQYF.

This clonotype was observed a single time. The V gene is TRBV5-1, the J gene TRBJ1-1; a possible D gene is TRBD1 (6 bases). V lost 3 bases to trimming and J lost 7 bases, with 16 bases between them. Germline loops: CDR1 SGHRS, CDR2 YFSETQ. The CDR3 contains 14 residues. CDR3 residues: CASSWGPGTIEAFF. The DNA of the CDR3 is TGCGCCAGCAGCTGGGGGCCCGGGACCATTGAAGCTTTCTTT.